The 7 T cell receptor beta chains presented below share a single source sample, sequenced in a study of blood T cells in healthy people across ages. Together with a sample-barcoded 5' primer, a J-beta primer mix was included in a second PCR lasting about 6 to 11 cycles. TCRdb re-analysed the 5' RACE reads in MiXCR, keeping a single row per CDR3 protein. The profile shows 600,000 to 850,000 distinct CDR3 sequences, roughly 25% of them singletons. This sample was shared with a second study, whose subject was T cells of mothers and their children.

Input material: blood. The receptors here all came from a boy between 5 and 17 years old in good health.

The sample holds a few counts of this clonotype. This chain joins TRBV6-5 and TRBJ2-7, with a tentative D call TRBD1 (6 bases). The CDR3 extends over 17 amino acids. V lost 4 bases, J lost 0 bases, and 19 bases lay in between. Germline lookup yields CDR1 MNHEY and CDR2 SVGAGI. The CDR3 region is CASSFPFEDRLSYEQYF. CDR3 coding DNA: TGTGCCAGCAGTTTCCCTTTCGAGGACAGACTCTCCTACGAGCAGTACTTC.

The CDR3 DNA is TGTGCCAGCAGCTTAGTAACGTACCAAGAGACCCAGTACTTC. Translation: CASSLVTYQETQYF. The chain has TRBV7-2 and TRBJ2-5; D is undetermined. Germline CDR1 and CDR2: SGHTA and FQGNSA. CDR3 size: 14 residues. The V and J ends lost 1 base and 0 bases respectively, with 6 bases between them.

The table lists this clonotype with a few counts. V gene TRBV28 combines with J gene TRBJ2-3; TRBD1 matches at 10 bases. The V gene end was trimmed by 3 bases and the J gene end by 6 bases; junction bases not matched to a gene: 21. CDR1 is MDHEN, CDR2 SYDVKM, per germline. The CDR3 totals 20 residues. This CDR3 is CASSFGDRGGSLERSDTQYF. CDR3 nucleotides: TGTGCCAGCAGTTTCGGGGACAGGGGCGGATCTTTGGAGCGTTCTGATACGCAGTATTTT.

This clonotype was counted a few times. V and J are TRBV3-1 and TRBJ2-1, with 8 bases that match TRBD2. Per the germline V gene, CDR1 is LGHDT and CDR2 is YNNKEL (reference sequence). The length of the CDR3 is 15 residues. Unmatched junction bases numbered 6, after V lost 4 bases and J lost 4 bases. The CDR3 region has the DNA TGTGCCAGCAGCCCCTGGACTAGCTATTACAATGAGCAGTTCTTC. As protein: CASSPWTSYYNEQFF.

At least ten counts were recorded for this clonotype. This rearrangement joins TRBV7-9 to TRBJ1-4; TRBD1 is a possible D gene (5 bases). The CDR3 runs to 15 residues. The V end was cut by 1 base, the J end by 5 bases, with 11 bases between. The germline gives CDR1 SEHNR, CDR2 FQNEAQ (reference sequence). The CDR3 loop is CASSLVRRGNEKLFF. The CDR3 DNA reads TGTGCCAGCAGCTTAGTGAGGCGGGGGAATGAAAAACTGTTTTTT. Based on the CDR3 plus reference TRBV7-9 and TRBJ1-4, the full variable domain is DTGVSQNPRHKITKRGQNVTFRCDPISEHNRLYWYRQTLGQGPEFLTYFQNEAQLEKSRLLSDRFSAERPKGSFSTLEIQRTEQGDSAMYLCASSLVRRGNEKLFFGSGTQLSVL.

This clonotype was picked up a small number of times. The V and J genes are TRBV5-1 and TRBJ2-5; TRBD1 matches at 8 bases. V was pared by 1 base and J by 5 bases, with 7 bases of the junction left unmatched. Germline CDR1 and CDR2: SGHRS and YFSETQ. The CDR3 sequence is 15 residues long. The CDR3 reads CASSLQQGAVETQYF. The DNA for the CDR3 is TGCGCCAGCAGCTTGCAGCAGGGGGCAGTGGAGACCCAGTACTTC.

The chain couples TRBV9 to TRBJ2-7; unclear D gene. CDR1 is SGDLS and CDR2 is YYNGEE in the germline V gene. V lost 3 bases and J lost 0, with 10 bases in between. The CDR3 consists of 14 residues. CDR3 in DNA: TGTGCCAGCAGCGCACCCCCGAGCTCCTACGAGCAGTACTTC. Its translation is CASSAPPSSYEQYF.